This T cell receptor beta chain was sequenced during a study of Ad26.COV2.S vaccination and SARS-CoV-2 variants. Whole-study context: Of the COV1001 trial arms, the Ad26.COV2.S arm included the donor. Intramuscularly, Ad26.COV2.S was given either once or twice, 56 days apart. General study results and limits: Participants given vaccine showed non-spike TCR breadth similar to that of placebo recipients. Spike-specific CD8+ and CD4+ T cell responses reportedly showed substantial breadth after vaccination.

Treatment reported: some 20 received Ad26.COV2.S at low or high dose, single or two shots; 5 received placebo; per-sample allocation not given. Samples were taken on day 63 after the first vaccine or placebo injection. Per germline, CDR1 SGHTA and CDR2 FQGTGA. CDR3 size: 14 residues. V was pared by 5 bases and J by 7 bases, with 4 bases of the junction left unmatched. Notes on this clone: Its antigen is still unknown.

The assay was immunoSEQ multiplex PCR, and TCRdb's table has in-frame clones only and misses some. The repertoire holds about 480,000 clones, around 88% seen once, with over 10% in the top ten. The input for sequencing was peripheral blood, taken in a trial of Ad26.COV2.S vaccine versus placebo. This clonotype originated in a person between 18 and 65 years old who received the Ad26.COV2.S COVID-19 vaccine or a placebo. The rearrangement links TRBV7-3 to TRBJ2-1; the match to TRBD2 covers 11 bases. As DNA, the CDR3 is TGTGCCAGCAGCGGACTAGCGGGCGTTAATGAGCAGTTCTTC. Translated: CASSGLAGVNEQFF.